The clone carrying this TCR beta chain was recorded a few times. Its antigen is unidentified. Orbital computed tomography and thyroid ultrasound, together with serum TRAb and thyroxine and clinical symptoms, were used for diagnoses. TCR beta CDR3 regions were amplified from RNA transcripts. The HTBI primer set was used in a first-round RT-PCR of the TCR CDR3. TCRdb fed the multiplex PCR reads into MiXCR, producing one record per CDR3 protein. The sample holds a few hundred thousand distinct CDR3 sequences, 15% to 20% seen once. The CDR3 length is 15 residues. V dropped 4 bases and J dropped 0 bases, with 12 bases sitting between them. Germline-derived CDR1 and CDR2 are KGHSH and LQKENI. The data belong to a study of T cells in Graves' hyperthyroidism and ophthalmopathy. Study-wide context: Peripheral blood was acquired at first diagnosis, ahead of any therapy whatsoever.

Points from the study as a whole: In the analysis, a 13 V-J model separated ophthalmopathy from stable hyperthyroidism.

The chain carries TRBV18 and TRBJ1-1; unclear D gene. The sample taken for sequencing was blood. This sequence was found in a woman between 18 and 30 years old with Graves' ophthalmopathy. The CDR3 DNA reads TGTGCCAGCTCACGTGGTTTGGGGTTGAACACTGAAGCTTTCTTT. Amino acids: CASSRGLGLNTEAFF.